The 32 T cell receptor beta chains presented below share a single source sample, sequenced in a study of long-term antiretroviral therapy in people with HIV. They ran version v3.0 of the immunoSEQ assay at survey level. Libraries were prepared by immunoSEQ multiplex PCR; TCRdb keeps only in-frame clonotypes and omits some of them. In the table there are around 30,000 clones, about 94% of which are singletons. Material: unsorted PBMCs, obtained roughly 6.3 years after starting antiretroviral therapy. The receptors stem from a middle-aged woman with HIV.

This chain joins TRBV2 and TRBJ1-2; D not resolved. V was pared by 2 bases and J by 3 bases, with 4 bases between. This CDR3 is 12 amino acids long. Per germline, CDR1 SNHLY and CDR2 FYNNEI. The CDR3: CASSESDYGYTF. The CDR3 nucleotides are TGTGCCAGCAGTGAATCCGACTATGGCTACACCTTC.

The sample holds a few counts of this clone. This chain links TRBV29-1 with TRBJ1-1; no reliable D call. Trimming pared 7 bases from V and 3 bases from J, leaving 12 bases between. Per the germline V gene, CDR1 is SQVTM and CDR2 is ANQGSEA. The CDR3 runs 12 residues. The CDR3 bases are TGCAGCGCCAGGAATCTCGACACTGAAGCTTTCTTT. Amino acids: CSARNLDTEAFF.

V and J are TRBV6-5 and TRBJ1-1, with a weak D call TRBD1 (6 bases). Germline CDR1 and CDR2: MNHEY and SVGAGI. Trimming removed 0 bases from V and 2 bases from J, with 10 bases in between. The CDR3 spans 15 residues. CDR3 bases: TGTGCCAGCAGTTACTCCGGGACAACTAACACTGAAGCTTTCTTT. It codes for CASSYSGTTNTEAFF.

The DNA of the CDR3 is TGTGCCAGCAGCTTAGAGGTAGGGCGTAGCAATCAGCCCCAGCATTTT. Translated, it gives CASSLEVGRSNQPQHF. V is TRBV7-6 and J is TRBJ1-5; D not certain. Germline V CDR1 and CDR2: SGHVS, FNYEAQ. V lost 1 base and J lost 0, with 10 bases in between. This CDR3 comprises 16 residues.

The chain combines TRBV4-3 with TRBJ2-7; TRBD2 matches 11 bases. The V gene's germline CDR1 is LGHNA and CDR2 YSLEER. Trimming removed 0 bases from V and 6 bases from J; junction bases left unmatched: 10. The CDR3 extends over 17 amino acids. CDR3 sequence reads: CASSQEPAVAGGLEQYF. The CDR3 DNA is TGCGCCAGCAGCCAAGAGCCCGCCGTAGCGGGGGGGCTCGAGCAGTACTTC.

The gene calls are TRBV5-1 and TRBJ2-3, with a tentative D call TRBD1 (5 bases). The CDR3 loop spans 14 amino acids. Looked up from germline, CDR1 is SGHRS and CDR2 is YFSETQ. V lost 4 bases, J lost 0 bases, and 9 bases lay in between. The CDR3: CASSRQGSTDTQYF. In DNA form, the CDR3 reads TGCGCCAGCAGCCGGCAGGGAAGCACAGATACGCAGTATTTT. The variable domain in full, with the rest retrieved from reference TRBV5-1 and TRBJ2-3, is KAGVTQTPRYLIKTRGQQVTLSCSPISGHRSVSWYQQTPGQGLQFLFEYFSETQRNKGNFPGRFSGRQFSNSRSEMNVSTLELGDSALYLCASSRQGSTDTQYFGPGTRLTVL.

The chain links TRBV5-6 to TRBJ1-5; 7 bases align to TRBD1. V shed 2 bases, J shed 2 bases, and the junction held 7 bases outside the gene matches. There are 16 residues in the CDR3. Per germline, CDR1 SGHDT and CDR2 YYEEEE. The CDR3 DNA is TGTGCCAGCAGCTTCAACGCAGGGGGAGGCAATCAGCCCCAGCATTTT. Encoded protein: CASSFNAGGGNQPQHF.

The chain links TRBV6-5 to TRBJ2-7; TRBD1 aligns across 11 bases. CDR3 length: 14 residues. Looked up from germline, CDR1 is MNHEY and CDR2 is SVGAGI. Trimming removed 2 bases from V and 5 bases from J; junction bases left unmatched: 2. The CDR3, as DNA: TGTGCCAGCAGTTACAGGACAGGGGGCCACGAGCAGTACTTC. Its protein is CASSYRTGGHEQYF.

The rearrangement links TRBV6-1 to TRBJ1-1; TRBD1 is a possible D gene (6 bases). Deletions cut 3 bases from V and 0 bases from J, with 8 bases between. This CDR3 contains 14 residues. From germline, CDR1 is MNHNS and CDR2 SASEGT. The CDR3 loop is CASSDGQLNTEAFF. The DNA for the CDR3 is TGTGCCAGCAGTGACGGACAGTTGAACACTGAAGCTTTCTTT.

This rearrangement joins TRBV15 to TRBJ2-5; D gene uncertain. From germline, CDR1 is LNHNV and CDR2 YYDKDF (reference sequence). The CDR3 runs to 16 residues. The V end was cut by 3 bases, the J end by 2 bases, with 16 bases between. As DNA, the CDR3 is TGTGCCACCAGCAGCGACCCCCTGGGGATACAAGAGACCCAGTACTTC. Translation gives CATSSDPLGIQETQYF. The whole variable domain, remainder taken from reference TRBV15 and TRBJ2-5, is DAMVIQNPRYQVTQFGKPVTLSCSQTLNHNVMYWYQQKSSQAPKLLFHYYDKDFNNEADTPDNFQSRRPNTSFCFLDIRSPGLGDTAMYLCATSSDPLGIQETQYFGPGTRLLVL.

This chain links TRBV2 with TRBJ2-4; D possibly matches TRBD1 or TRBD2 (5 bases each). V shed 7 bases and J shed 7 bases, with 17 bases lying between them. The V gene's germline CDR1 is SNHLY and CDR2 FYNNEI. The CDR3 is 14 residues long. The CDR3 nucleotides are TGTGCCAGCACCAGTAGGGGTTGGGGGAACATTCAGTACTTC. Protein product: CASTSRGWGNIQYF.

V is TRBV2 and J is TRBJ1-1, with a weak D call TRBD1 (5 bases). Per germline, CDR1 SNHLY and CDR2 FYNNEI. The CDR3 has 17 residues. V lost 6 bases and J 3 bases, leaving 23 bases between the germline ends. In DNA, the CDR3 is TGTGCCAGCAGGGATCAGCTCCTCAACCAAGGGGACACTGAAGCTTTCTTT. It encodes CASRDQLLNQGDTEAFF. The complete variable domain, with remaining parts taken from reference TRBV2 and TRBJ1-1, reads EPEVTQTPSHQVTQMGQEVILRCVPISNHLYFYWYRQILGQKVEFLVSFYNNEISEKSEIFDDQFSVERPDGSNFTLKIRSTKLEDSAMYFCASRDQLLNQGDTEAFFGQGTRLTVV.

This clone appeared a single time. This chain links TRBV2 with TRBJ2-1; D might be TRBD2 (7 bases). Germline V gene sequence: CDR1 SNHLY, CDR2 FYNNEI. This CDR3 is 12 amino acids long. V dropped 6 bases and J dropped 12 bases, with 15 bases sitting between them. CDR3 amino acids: CASREGGAVQFF. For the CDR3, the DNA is TGTGCCAGCAGAGAGGGGGGGGCGGTGCAGTTCTTC. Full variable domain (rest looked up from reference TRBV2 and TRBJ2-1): EPEVTQTPSHQVTQMGQEVILRCVPISNHLYFYWYRQILGQKVEFLVSFYNNEISEKSEIFDDQFSVERPDGSNFTLKIRSTKLEDSAMYFCASREGGAVQFFGPGTRLTVL.

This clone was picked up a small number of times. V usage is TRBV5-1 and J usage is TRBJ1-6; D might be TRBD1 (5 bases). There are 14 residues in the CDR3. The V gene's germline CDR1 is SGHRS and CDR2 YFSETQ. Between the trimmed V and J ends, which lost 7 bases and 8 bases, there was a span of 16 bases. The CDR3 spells CASSSGLLDSPLHF. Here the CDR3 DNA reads TGCGCCAGCTCATCGGGACTCCTTGATTCACCCCTCCACTTT.

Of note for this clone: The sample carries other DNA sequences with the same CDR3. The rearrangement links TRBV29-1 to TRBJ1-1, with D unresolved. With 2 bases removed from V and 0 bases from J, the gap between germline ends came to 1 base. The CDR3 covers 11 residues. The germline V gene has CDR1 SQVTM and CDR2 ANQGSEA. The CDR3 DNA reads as TGCAGCGTTGAATTGAACACTGAAGCTTTCTTT. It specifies CSVELNTEAFF.

The CDR3 reads CASSYQDGNTEAFF. In DNA, the CDR3 is TGTGCCAGCAGTTACCAGGACGGGAACACTGAAGCTTTCTTT. V is TRBV6-6 and J is TRBJ1-1; D not certain. V gave up 2 bases and J gave up 1 base, with 8 bases separating them. The CDR3 is made up of 14 amino acids. Germline CDR1 is MNHNY and CDR2 is SVGAGI (reference sequence).

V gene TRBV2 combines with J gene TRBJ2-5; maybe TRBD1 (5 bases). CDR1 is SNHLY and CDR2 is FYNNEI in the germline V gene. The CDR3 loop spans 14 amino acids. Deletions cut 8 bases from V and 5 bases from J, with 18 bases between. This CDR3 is CASGSQGTLETQYF. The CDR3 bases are TGTGCCAGCGGTTCCCAGGGAACATTGGAGACCCAGTACTTC.

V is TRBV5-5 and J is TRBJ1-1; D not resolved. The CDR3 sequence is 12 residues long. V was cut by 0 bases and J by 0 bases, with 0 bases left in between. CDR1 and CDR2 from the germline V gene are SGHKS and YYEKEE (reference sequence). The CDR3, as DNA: TGTGCCAGCAGCTTGGTGAACACTGAAGCTTTCTTT. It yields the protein CASSLVNTEAFF.

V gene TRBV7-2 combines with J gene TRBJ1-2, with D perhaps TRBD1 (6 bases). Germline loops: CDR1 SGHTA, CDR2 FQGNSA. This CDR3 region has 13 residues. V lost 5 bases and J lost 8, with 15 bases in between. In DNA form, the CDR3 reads TGTGCCAGCAGCCTGGAGGGGGGGGTAGGCTACACCTTC. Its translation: CASSLEGGVGYTF.

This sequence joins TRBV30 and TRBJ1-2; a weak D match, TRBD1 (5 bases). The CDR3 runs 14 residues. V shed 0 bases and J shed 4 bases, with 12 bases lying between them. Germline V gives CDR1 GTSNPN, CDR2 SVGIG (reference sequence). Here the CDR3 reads CAWSVSGGGYGYTF. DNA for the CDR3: TGTGCCTGGAGTGTCTCTGGGGGGGGCTATGGCTACACCTTC.

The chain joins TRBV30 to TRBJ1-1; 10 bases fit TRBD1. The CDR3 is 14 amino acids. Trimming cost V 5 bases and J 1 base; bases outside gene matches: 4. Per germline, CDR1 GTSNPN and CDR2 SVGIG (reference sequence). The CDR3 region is CAWGTGAGNTEAFF. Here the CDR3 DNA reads TGTGCCTGGGGGACAGGGGCGGGGAACACTGAAGCTTTCTTT.

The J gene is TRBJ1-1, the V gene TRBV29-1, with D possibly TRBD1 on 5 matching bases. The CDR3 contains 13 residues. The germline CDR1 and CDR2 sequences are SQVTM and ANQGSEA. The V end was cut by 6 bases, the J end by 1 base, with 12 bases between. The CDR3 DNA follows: TGCAGCGTGGGGGGAGAGGCGAACACTGAAGCTTTCTTT. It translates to CSVGGEANTEAFF.

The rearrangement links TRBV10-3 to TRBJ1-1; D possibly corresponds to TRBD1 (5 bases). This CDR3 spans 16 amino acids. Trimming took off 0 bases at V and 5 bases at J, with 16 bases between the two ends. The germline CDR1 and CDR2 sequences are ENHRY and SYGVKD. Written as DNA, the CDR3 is TGTGCCATCAGTGAGTCGACCCCAGGGCTCGTGACTGAAGCTTTCTTT. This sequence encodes CAISESTPGLVTEAFF.

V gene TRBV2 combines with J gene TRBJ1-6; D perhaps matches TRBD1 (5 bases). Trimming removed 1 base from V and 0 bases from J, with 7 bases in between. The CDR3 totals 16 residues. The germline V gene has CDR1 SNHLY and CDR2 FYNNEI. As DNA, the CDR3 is TGTGCCAGCAGTGAAGGGGGGAGCTCCTATAATTCACCCCTCCACTTT. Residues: CASSEGGSSYNSPLHF.

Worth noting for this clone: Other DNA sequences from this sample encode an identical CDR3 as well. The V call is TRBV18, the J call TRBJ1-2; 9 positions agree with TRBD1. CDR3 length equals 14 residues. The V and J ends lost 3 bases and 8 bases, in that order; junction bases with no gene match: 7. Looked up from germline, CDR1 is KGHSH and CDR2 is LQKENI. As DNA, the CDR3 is TGTGCCAGCTCACCCGGGACAGGGAGGGGAGGCTACACCTTC. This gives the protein CASSPGTGRGGYTF.

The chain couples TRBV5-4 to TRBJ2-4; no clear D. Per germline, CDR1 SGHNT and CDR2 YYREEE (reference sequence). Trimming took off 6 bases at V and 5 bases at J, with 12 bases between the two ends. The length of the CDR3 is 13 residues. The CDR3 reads CASTSLGENIQYF. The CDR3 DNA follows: TGTGCCAGCACCTCCCTGGGCGAAAACATTCAGTACTTC.

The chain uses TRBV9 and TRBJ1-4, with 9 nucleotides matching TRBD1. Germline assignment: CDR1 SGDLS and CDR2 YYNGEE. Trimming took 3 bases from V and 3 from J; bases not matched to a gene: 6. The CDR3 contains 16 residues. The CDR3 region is CASSAGTGWANEKLFF. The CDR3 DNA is TGTGCCAGCAGCGCCGGGACAGGGTGGGCTAATGAAAAACTGTTTTTT.

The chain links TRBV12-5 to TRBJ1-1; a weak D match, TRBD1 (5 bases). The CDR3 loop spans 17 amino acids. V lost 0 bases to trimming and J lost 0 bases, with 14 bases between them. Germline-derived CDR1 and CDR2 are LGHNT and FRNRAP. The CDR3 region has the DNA TGTGCTAGTGGTTTGGTTAGGGTAGGGGCCCTGAACACTGAAGCTTTCTTT. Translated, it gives CASGLVRVGALNTEAFF.

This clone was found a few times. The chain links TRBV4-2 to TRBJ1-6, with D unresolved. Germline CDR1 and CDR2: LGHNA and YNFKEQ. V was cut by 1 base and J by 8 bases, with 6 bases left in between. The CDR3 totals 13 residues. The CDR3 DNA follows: TGTGCCAGCAGCCAAGTCTTGGATTCACCCCTCCACTTT. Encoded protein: CASSQVLDSPLHF.

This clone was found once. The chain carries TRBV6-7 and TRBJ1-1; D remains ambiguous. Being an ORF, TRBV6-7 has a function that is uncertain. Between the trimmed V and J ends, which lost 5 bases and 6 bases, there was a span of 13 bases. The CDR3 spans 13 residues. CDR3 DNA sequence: TGTGCCAGCAGTAGTGGGAGTCCTTCTGAAGCTTTCTTT. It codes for CASSSGSPSEAFF.

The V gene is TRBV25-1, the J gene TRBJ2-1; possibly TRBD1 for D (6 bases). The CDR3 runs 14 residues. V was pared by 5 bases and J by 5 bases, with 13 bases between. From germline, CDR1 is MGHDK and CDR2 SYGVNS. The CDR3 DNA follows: TGTGCCAGCAGTCTCTGGACAGATGACAATGAGCAGTTCTTC. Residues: CASSLWTDDNEQFF.

The CDR3 bases are TGCGCCAGCAGCCGGGATTTCAGGGATACGCAGTATTTT. It translates to CASSRDFRDTQYF. The chain couples TRBV5-1 to TRBJ2-3, with a possible D match to TRBD2 (5 bases). Deletions cut 4 bases from V and 6 bases from J, with 12 bases between. The CDR3 consists of 13 residues. Per the germline V gene, CDR1 is SGHRS and CDR2 is YFSETQ. Filled out from reference TRBV5-1 and TRBJ2-3, the complete variable domain reads KAGVTQTPRYLIKTRGQQVTLSCSPISGHRSVSWYQQTPGQGLQFLFEYFSETQRNKGNFPGRFSGRQFSNSRSEMNVSTLELGDSALYLCASSRDFRDTQYFGPGTRLTVL.